The entry below gives a single T cell receptor beta chain sequence along with its context. The study ran its PCR with 60 Vbeta and 13 Jbeta primers. Only in-frame clones appear in the TCRdb table, and some are missing; sequencing was by immunoSEQ multiplex PCR. The data contain about 190,000 clones, roughly 80% of them seen just once; the ten biggest clones take up over 1.5%. These data come from a study of cytomegalovirus exposure and HLA in healthy donors. The CDR3 totals 16 residues. The ends were cut back, 0 bases at V and 2 bases at J, with 11 bases in the middle. CDR1 and CDR2 from the germline V gene are MRHNA and SNTAGT.

Sample: PBMCs. The clonotype comes from a man aged 45-60 years in good health and CMV-seronegative. The chain links TRBV6-4 to TRBJ2-1; the D gene is possibly TRBD2 (5 bases). DNA of the CDR3: TGTGCCAGCAGTGACTCGATAGCGTCTCCCTACAATGAGCAGTTCTTC. This codes for CASSDSIASPYNEQFF.